This T cell receptor beta chain derives from a study of regulatory T cells in long-lasting Graves disease. In this sample, this clonotype turned up a few times. The authors built TCR beta libraries using iRepertoire HTBI primers and Arm-PCR of CDR3 regions. TCRdb called the multiplex PCR reads again in MiXCR, with one record for every CDR3 protein. The data contain about 560,000 distinct CDR3 sequences, around 16% of them singletons. Described time point: newly diagnosed GD, antithyroid drugs for less than 3 months. There was RNA extracted from PBMCs, and the TCR library was made from it. The CDR3 length is 12 residues. Germline values: CDR1 SGDLS, CDR2 YYNGEE. Trimming left V 3 bases short and J 9 bases short, with 12 bases between. These data were also reused for a study on T cells in Graves' hyperthyroidism and ophthalmopathy. That investigation notes: An absence of ophthalmopathy progression within 18 months meant stable Graves' hyperthyroidism.

The clonotype originates from a young man with Graves disease. The material sequenced was peripheral blood mononuclear cells (PBMCs), taken at new diagnosis, from a patient treated with antithyroid drugs. This sequence joins TRBV9 and TRBJ1-1; D call uncertain. Written as DNA, the CDR3 is TGTGCCAGCAGCGCCGGGGAGGGAAAAGCTTTCTTT. It codes for CASSAGEGKAFF.